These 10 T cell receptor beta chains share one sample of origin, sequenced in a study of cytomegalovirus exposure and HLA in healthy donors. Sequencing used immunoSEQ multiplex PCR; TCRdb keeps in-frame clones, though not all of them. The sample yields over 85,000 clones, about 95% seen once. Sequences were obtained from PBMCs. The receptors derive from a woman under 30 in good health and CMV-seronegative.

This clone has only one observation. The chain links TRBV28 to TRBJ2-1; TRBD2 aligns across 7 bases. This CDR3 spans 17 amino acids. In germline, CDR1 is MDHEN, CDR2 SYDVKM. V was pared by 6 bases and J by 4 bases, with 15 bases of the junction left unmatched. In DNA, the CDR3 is TGTGCCAGCAGGACTGAGCGGACTAGATTCGGTTACAATGAGCAGTTCTTC. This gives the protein CASRTERTRFGYNEQFF.

CDR3 sequence: CASSGSGTDSEAFF. CDR3 DNA sequence: TGTGCCAGCAGCGGATCCGGGACAGACTCCGAAGCTTTCTTT. V and J are TRBV9 and TRBJ1-1, with 7 positions matching TRBD1. This CDR3 has 14 residues. CDR1 and CDR2 (germline): SGDLS, YYNGEE. Trimming took 3 bases from V and 8 from J; bases not matched to a gene: 10.

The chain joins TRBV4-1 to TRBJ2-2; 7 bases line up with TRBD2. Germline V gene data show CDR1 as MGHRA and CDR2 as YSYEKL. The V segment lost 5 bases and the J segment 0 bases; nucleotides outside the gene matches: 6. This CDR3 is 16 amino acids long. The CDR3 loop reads CASSSRGVPNTGELFF. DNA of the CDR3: TGCGCCAGCAGCTCTCGGGGGGTCCCGAACACCGGGGAGCTGTTTTTT.

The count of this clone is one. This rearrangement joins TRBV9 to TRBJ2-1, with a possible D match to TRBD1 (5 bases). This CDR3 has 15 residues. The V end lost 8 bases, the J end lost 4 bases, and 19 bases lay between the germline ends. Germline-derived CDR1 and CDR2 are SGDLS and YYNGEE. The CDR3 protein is CASHERLGPYNEQFF. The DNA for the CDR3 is TGTGCCAGTCACGAACGTTTGGGGCCGTACAATGAGCAGTTCTTC.

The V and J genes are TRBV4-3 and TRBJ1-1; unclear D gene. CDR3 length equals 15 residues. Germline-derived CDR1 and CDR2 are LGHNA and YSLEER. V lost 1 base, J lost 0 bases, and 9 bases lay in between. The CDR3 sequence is CASSQARLMNTEAFF. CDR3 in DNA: TGCGCCAGCAGCCAAGCGCGACTTATGAACACTGAAGCTTTCTTT.

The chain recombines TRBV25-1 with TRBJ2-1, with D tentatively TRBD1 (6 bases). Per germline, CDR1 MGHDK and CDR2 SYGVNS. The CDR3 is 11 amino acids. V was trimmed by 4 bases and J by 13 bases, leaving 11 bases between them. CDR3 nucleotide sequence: TGTGCCAGCAGTGGGTGGGGGCACCAGTTCTTC. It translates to CASSGWGHQFF.

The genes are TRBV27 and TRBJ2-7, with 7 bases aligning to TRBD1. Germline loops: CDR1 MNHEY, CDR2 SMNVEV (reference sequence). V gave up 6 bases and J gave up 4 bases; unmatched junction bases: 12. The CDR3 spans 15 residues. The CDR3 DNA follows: TGTGCCAGCAGCCCCACAGGGGATAGTATTTACGAGCAGTACTTC. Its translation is CASSPTGDSIYEQYF.

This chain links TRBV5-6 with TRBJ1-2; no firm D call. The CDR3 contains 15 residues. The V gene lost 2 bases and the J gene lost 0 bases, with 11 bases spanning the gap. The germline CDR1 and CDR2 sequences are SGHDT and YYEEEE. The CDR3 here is CASSFTEGTNYGYTF. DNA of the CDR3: TGTGCCAGCAGCTTTACTGAGGGAACTAACTATGGCTACACCTTC.

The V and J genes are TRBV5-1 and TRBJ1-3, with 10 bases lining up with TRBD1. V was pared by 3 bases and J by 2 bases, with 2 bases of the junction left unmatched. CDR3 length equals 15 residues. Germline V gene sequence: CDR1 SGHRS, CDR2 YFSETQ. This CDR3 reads CASSYGQGAGNTIYF. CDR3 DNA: TGCGCCAGCAGCTATGGACAGGGGGCTGGAAACACCATATATTTT.

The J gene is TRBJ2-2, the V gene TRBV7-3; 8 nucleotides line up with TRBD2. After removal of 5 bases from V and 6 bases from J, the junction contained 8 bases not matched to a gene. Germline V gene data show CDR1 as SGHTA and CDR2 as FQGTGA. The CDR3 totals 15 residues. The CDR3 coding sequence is TGTGCCAGCAGCACCGGACTAGCTGTCCCCGGGGAGCTGTTTTTT. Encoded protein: CASSTGLAVPGELFF.